Here is one TCR beta chain with its context. Sequencing of TCR beta was performed on blood CD8+ T cells and on blood CD4+ T cells. Matching for age and sex applied to the controls, who were healthy donors. The authors negatively isolated CD8+ and CD4+ T cells and FACS-enriched TEMRA cells. This sample was included in a study of CD8 T cells in Susac syndrome. The CDR3 has 14 residues. Germline values: CDR1 SGHAT, CDR2 FQDESV (reference sequence). Trimming took 6 bases from V and 5 from J, leaving 14 bases between them. RNA in amounts of roughly 0.5 to 1 ug was reverse transcribed with random hexamers. An immunoSEQ multiplex PCR amplified TCR beta CDR3 over 54 Vbeta and 13 Jbeta. MiXCR, applied by TCRdb to the immunoSEQ multiplex PCR reads, yields one record per CDR3 protein. The sample has over 95,000 distinct CDR3 sequences; 80% to 95% are singletons.

Sequencing was carried out using CD4+ T cells from PBMCs. The receptor was isolated from a human donor in good health. The rearrangement links TRBV11-1 to TRBJ2-1, with D perhaps TRBD1 (6 bases). The CDR3 region is CASRRQASDNEQFF. CDR3 DNA: TGTGCCAGCAGAAGACAGGCTTCTGACAATGAGCAGTTCTTC. Drawing the rest from reference TRBV11-1 and TRBJ2-1, the complete variable domain is EAEVAQSPRYKITEKSQAVAFWCDPISGHATLYWYRQILGQGPELLVQFQDESVVDDSQLPKDRFSAERLKGVDSTLKIQPAELGDSAMYLCASRRQASDNEQFFGPGTRLTVL.